Shown below are 19 T cell receptor beta chains from a single sample sequenced in a study of T cell responses to AZD1222 COVID-19 vaccine. Sequencing was performed with immunoSEQ multiplex PCR; in TCRdb, only in-frame clones are kept and a portion is missing. The sample contains roughly 190,000 clones, roughly 93% of which appear only once. Material: peripheral blood, obtained on day 0 of AZD1222 vaccination. These receptors were obtained from an adult in good health.

This chain links TRBV5-4 with TRBJ2-5; D ambiguous. CDR1 and CDR2 from the germline V gene are SGHNT and YYREEE (reference sequence). V lost 0 bases, J lost 4 bases, and 13 bases lay in between. The CDR3 contains 15 residues. The CDR3 DNA reads as TGTGCCAGCAGCTTGGGCTTGGGCATGGGAGAGACCCAGTACTTC. Encoded protein: CASSLGLGMGETQYF.

The rearrangement uses TRBV9 and TRBJ2-7; the D gene is possibly TRBD1 (5 bases). The V and J ends lost 3 bases and 5 bases respectively, with 12 bases between them. From germline, CDR1 is SGDLS and CDR2 YYNGEE. The CDR3 totals 13 residues. The CDR3 DNA reads as TGTGCCAGCAGCGAGGGGTTGAGTCACGAGCAGTACTTC. Its protein product is CASSEGLSHEQYF.

The chain links TRBV3-1 (or the pseudogene TRBV3-2) to TRBJ1-1, with unresolved D. V dropped 5 bases and J dropped 0 bases, with 10 bases sitting between them. Germline values: CDR1 LGHDT, CDR2 YNNKEL (reference sequence). The CDR3 sequence is 14 residues long. The CDR3 DNA sequence: TGTGCCAGCAGCAATAGTAGGGTGAACACTGAAGCTTTCTTT. Its protein is CASSNSRVNTEAFF.

The chain carries TRBV28 and TRBJ2-5; 11 bases agree with TRBD1. Germline values: CDR1 MDHEN, CDR2 SYDVKM. This CDR3 comprises 14 residues. V gave up 5 bases and J gave up 5 bases; unmatched junction bases: 4. The CDR3 DNA is TGTGCCAGCAGTGGACAGGGGGCTTGGGAGACCCAGTACTTC. Translating gives CASSGQGAWETQYF.

The chain carries TRBV4-1 and TRBJ2-7; 8 bases are a match to TRBD1. Unmatched junction bases numbered 17, after V lost 4 bases and J lost 3 bases. CDR3 length equals 18 residues. Germline V gene data show CDR1 as MGHRA and CDR2 as YSYEKL. CDR3 residues: CASSLSLKGQAIVYEQYF. The CDR3 coding sequence is TGCGCCAGCAGCCTAAGCCTTAAGGGACAGGCCATAGTCTACGAGCAGTACTTC.

This chain joins TRBV7-9 and TRBJ1-2; the D gene is possibly TRBD1 (5 bases). V was shortened by 5 bases and J by 4 bases, with 17 bases between the two germline ends. This CDR3 is built from 15 residues. Germline loops: CDR1 SEHNR, CDR2 FQNEAQ (reference sequence). The CDR3 sequence is CASSQPGRDLYGYTF. CDR3 DNA: TGTGCCAGCAGCCAACCTGGACGGGACCTCTATGGCTACACCTTC.

This chain links TRBV3-1 (or the pseudogene TRBV3-2) with TRBJ2-1; 13 bases map to TRBD2. The V and J ends lost 4 bases and 1 base, in that order; junction bases with no gene match: 13. In germline, CDR1 is LGHDT, CDR2 YNNKEL (reference sequence). The CDR3 sequence is 20 residues long. The CDR3: CASSPKLAGGPTGSYNEQFF. In DNA form, the CDR3 reads TGTGCCAGCAGCCCCAAACTAGCGGGGGGGCCAACGGGATCCTACAATGAGCAGTTCTTC.

The chain carries TRBV7-8 and TRBJ2-7; D remains unclear. The V gene lost 1 base and the J gene lost 3 bases, with 13 bases spanning the gap. The CDR3 contains 15 residues. In germline, CDR1 is SGHVS, CDR2 FQNEAQ. Here the CDR3 reads CASSLVTVTFYEQYF. The DNA of the CDR3 is TGTGCCAGCAGCTTAGTCACAGTGACGTTCTACGAGCAGTACTTC.

The CDR3, as DNA: TGTGCCAGCAGATCTGGGGTTCGGGCTTACACTGAAGCTTTCTTT. Amino acid sequence: CASRSGVRAYTEAFF. V gene TRBV11-2 combines with J gene TRBJ1-1, with D unresolved. Deletions cut 6 bases from V and 3 bases from J, with 17 bases between. This CDR3 has 15 residues. Germline V gene sequence: CDR1 SGHAT, CDR2 FQNNGV.

V and J are TRBV19 and TRBJ2-1; 7 bases agree with TRBD1. V gave up 3 bases and J gave up 6 bases; unmatched junction bases: 5. The CDR3 spans 14 residues. The germline CDR1 and CDR2 sequences are LNHDA and SQIVND (reference sequence). The CDR3 DNA reads TGTGCCAGTAGTATCCTTCACAGGGGCAATGAGCAGTTCTTC. It codes for CASSILHRGNEQFF. The variable domain in full, with the rest retrieved from reference TRBV19 and TRBJ2-1, is DGGITQSPKYLFRKEGQNVTLSCEQNLNHDAMYWYRQDPGQGLRLIYYSQIVNDFQKGDIAEGYSVSREKKESFPLTVTSAQKNPTAFYLCASSILHRGNEQFFGPGTRLTVL.

This clone has a handful of counts. This sequence joins TRBV6-5 and TRBJ1-4; the match to TRBD1 covers 7 bases. The ends lost 2 bases at V and 7 bases at J; junction bases unmatched: 7. Germline CDR1 reads MNHEY; CDR2 reads SVGAGI. This CDR3 comprises 15 residues. CDR3 coding DNA: TGTGCCAGCAGTTACATACAGGGGCTAAGTGAAAAACTGTTTTTT. It translates to CASSYIQGLSEKLFF.

V is TRBV10-3 and J is TRBJ2-1, with 10 bases that match TRBD2. The CDR3 totals 15 residues. V trimming: 2 bases; J trimming: 7 bases; junction bases outside the gene matches: 5. CDR1 is ENHRY, CDR2 SYGVKD, per germline. CDR3 sequence reads: CAISELAGVGNEQFF. In DNA form, the CDR3 reads TGTGCCATCAGTGAGCTAGCGGGAGTCGGGAATGAGCAGTTCTTC.

J is TRBJ2-7 and V is TRBV25-1; TRBD1 might be the D (5 bases). Germline V gives CDR1 MGHDK, CDR2 SYGVNS. V gave up 3 bases and J gave up 1 base, with 10 bases separating them. CDR3 size: 14 residues. CDR3 loop: CASSDRDRSYEQYF. The CDR3 nucleotides are TGTGCCAGCAGTGATCGAGACAGATCCTACGAGCAGTACTTC.

V and J are TRBV27 and TRBJ2-3; D not resolved. Between the trimmed V and J ends, which lost 3 bases and 2 bases, there was a span of 9 bases. The CDR3 loop spans 14 amino acids. CDR1 and CDR2 (germline): MNHEY, SMNVEV (reference sequence). The CDR3 region is CASSFVDNTDTQYF. CDR3 nucleotides: TGTGCCAGCAGTTTTGTCGATAACACAGATACGCAGTATTTT.

This sequence joins TRBV27 and TRBJ2-1; D not resolved. The CDR3 totals 15 residues. V was shortened by 4 bases and J by 4 bases, with 14 bases between the two germline ends. CDR1 MNHEY and CDR2 SMNVEV come from the germline V gene (reference sequence). The CDR3 bases are TGTGCCAGCAGTTACCTGGGTCCCACATACAATGAGCAGTTCTTC. The encoded protein is CASSYLGPTYNEQFF.

The genes are TRBV7-2 and TRBJ1-5; the D is unclear. Germline-derived CDR1 and CDR2 are SGHTA and FQGNSA. This CDR3 contains 14 residues. V lost 1 base and J 5 bases, leaving 9 bases between the germline ends. The CDR3 spells CASSLVALDQPQHF. The CDR3 DNA sequence: TGTGCCAGCAGCTTAGTAGCCCTGGATCAGCCCCAGCATTTT.

The table lists this clone with a few counts. The chain links TRBV27 to TRBJ1-6; D is undetermined. The CDR3 has 13 amino acids. Germline V CDR1 and CDR2: MNHEY, SMNVEV (reference sequence). Deletions cut 10 bases from V and 6 bases from J, with 13 bases between. This CDR3 is CATRRMVNSPLHF. The CDR3 nucleotides read TGTGCCACCCGAAGGATGGTTAATTCACCCCTCCACTTT.

The chain is built from TRBV7-3 and TRBJ1-2, with TRBD1 as a possible D gene (5 bases). CDR1 and CDR2 from the germline V gene are SGHTA and FQGTGA. Between the trimmed V and J ends, which lost 3 bases and 0 bases, there was a span of 8 bases. This CDR3 has 14 residues. The CDR3 coding sequence is TGTGCCAGCAGCTTTGGGGGGACTAACTATGGCTACACCTTC. Its translation is CASSFGGTNYGYTF.

This rearrangement joins TRBV13 to TRBJ2-7; 7 positions agree with TRBD1. CDR1 PRHDT and CDR2 FYEKMQ come from the germline V gene (reference sequence). The CDR3 is 15 residues long. V was pared by 0 bases and J by 0 bases, with 2 bases of the junction left unmatched. The CDR3 coding sequence is TGTGCCAGCAGCTTAGGATGGGACAGCTCCTACGAGCAGTACTTC. As protein: CASSLGWDSSYEQYF.